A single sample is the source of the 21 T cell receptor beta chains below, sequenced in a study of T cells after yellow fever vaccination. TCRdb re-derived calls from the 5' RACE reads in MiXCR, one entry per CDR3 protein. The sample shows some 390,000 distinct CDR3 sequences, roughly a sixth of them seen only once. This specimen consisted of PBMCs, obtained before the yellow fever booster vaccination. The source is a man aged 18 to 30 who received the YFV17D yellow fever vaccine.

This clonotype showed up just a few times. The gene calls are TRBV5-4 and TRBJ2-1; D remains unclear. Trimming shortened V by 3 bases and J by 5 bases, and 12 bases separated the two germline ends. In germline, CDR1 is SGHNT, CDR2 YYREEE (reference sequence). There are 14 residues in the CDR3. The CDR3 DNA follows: TGTGCCAGCAGCTCTGGGTCTGGACACAATGAGCAGTTCTTC. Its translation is CASSSGSGHNEQFF.

In nucleotides, the CDR3 is TGTCCCAGCAGCTTTCCCTCAGGGCGCGAGCAGTACGTC. Its protein product is CPSSFPSGREQYV. The V call is TRBV7-9, the J call TRBJ2-7; the D gene is possibly TRBD1 (5 bases). CDR1 and CDR2 from the germline V gene are SEHNR and FQNEAQ (reference sequence). The CDR3 runs 13 residues.

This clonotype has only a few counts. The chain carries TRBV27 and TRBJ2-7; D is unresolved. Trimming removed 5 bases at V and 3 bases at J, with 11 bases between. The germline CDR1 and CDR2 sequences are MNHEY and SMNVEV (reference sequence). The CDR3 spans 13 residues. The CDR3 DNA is TGTGCCAGCAGTCTTATGACCGGCTACGAGCAGTACTTC. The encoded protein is CASSLMTGYEQYF.

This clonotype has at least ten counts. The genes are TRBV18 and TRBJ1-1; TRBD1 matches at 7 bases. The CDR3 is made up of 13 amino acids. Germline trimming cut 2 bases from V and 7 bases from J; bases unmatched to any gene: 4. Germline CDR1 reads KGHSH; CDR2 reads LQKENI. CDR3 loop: CASSPDRAHEAFF. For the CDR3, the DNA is TGTGCCAGCTCACCAGACAGGGCCCATGAAGCTTTCTTT. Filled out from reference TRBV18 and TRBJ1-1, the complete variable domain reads NAGVMQNPRHLVRRRGQEARLRCSPMKGHSHVYWYRQLPEEGLKFMVYLQKENIIDESGMPKERFSAEFPKEGPSILRIQQVVRGDSAAYFCASSPDRAHEAFFGQGTRLTVV.

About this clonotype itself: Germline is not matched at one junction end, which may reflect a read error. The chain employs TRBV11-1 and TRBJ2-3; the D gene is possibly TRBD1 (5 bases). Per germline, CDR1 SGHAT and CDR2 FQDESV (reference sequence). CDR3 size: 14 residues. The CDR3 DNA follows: TGTGCCAACAGCTTTCCAGGGAAATCAGATACGCAGTATTTT. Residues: CANSFPGKSDTQYF.

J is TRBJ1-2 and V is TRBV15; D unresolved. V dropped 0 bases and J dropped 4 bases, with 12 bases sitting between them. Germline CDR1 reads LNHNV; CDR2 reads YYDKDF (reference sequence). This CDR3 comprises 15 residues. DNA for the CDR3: TGTGCCACCAGCAGAGATGCGGGAATGGCCTATGGCTACACCTTC. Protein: CATSRDAGMAYGYTF. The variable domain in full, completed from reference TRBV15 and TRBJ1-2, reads DAMVIQNPRYQVTQFGKPVTLSCSQTLNHNVMYWYQQKSSQAPKLLFHYYDKDFNNEADTPDNFQSRRPNTSFCFLDIRSPGLGDTAMYLCATSRDAGMAYGYTFGSGTRLTVV.

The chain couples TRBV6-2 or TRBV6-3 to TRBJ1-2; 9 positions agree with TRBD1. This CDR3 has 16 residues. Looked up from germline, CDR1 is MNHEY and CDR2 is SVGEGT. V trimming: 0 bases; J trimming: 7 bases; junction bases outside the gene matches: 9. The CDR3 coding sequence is TGTGCCAGCAGTTACTCGTGGGACAGGGCCACTGTTGGCTACACCTTC. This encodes CASSYSWDRATVGYTF.

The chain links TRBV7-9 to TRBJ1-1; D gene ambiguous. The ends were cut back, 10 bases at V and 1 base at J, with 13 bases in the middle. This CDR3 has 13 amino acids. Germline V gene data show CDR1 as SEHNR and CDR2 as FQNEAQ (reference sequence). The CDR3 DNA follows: TGTGCCACACAAACGGGGTCGAACACTGAAGCTTTCTTT. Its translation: CATQTGSNTEAFF.

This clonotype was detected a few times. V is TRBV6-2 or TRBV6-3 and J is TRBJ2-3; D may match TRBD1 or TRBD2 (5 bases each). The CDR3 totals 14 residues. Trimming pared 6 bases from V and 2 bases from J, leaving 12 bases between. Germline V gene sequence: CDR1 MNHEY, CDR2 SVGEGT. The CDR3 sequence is CASSLRDLTDTQYF. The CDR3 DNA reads TGTGCCAGCAGCCTCCGGGACCTCACAGATACGCAGTATTTT.

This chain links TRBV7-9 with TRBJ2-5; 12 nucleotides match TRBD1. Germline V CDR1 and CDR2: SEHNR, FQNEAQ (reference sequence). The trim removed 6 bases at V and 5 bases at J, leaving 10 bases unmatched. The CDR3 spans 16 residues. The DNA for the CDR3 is TGTGCCAGCAGGCCGGGACAGGGGGCGGGAAAGGAGACCCAGTACTTC. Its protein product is CASRPGQGAGKETQYF.

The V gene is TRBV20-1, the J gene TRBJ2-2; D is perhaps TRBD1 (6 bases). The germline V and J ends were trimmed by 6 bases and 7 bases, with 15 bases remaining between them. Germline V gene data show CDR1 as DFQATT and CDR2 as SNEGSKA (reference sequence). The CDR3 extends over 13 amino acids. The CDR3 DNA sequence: TGCAGTGCGCCGGCCAGGGGCGGCGGGGAGCTGTTTTTT. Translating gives CSAPARGGGELFF.

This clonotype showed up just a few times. CDR3 DNA: TGTGCCAGCACCGGAGGGGGGCGCAGTCACAATGAGCAGTTCTTC. Its protein product is CASTGGGRSHNEQFF. This sequence joins TRBV7-2 and TRBJ2-1; possibly TRBD1 or TRBD2 for D (6 bases each). The CDR3 consists of 15 residues. The V gene's germline CDR1 is SGHTA and CDR2 FQGNSA. The V gene lost 7 bases and the J gene lost 5 bases, with 18 bases spanning the gap.

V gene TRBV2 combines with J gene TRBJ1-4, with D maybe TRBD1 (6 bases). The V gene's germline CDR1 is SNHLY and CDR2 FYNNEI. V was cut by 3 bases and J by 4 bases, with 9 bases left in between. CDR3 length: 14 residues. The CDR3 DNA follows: TGTGCCAGCAGTGATTTGGACAGTAATGAAAAACTGTTTTTT. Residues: CASSDLDSNEKLFF.

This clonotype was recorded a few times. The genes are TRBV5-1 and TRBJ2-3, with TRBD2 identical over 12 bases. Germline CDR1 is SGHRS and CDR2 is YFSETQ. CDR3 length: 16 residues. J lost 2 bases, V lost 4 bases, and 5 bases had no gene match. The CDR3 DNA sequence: TGCGCCAGCAGCAAACTAGCGGGGGGAAACACAGATACGCAGTATTTT. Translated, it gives CASSKLAGGNTDTQYF.

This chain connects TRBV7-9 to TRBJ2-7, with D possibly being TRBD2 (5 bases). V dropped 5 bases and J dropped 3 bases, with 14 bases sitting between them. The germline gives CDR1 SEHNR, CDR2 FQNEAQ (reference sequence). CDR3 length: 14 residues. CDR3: CASSRPGLGYEQYV. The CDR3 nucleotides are TGTGCCAGCAGCCGCCCGGGGTTAGGCTACGAGCAGTACGTC.

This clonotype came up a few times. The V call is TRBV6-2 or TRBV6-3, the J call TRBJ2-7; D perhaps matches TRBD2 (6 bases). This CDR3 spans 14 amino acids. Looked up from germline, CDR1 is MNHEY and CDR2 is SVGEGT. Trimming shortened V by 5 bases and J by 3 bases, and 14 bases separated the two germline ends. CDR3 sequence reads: CASSMRGGRYEQYF. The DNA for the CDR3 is TGTGCCAGCAGTATGCGGGGAGGCCGCTACGAGCAGTACTTC.

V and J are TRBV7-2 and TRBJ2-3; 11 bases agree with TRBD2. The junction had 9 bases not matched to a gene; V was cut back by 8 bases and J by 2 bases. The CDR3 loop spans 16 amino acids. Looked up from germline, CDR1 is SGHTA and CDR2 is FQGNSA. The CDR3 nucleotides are TGTGCCAGCGGCGGACTAGCGGGCGCCATCACAGATACGCAGTATTTT. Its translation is CASGGLAGAITDTQYF.

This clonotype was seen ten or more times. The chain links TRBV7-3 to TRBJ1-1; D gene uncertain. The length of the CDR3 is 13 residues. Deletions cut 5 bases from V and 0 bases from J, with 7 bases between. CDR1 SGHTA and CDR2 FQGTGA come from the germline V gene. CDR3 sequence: CASSPQLNTEAFF. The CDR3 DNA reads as TGTGCCAGCAGCCCCCAACTGAACACTGAAGCTTTCTTT.

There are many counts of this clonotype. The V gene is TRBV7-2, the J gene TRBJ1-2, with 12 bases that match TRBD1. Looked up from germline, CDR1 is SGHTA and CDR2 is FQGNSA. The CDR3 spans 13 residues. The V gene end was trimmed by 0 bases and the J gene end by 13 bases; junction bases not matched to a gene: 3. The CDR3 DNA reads TGTGCCAGCAGCTTAGCGGGACAGGGGGCGGTCACCTTC. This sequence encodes CASSLAGQGAVTF.

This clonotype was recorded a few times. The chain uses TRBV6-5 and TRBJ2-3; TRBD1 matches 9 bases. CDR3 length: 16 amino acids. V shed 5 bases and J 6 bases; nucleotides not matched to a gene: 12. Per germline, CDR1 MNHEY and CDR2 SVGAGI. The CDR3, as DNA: TGTGCCAGCAGTCCCCCCACGGGACAGGGTACGGATACGCAGTATTTT. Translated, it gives CASSPPTGQGTDTQYF.

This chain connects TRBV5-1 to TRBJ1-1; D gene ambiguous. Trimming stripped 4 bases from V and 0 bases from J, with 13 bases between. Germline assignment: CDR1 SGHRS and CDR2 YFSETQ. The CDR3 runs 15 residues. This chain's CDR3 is CASSPQTSMNTEAFF. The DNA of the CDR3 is TGCGCCAGCAGCCCGCAGACGAGTATGAACACTGAAGCTTTCTTT. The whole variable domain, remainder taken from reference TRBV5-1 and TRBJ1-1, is KAGVTQTPRYLIKTRGQQVTLSCSPISGHRSVSWYQQTPGQGLQFLFEYFSETQRNKGNFPGRFSGRQFSNSRSEMNVSTLELGDSALYLCASSPQTSMNTEAFFGQGTRLTVV.